This T cell receptor beta chain was profiled in a study of CD8 T cells in Susac syndrome. Germline V gene data show CDR1 as DFQATT and CDR2 as SNEGSKA (reference sequence). The CDR3 is made up of 14 amino acids. With V trimmed by 0 bases and J by 7 bases, 8 bases remained unmatched. The study used treatment-naive patients who had stable or active relapsing-remitting disease as multiple sclerosis controls. Reverse transcription of roughly 0.5 to 1 ug RNA used random hexamers. Amplification of TCR beta CDR3 was carried out by immunoSEQ multiplex PCR, which covered 54 Vbeta and 13 Jbeta segments. TCRdb re-called the immunoSEQ multiplex PCR reads through MiXCR, storing one row per CDR3 protein. The sample lists 150,000 to 200,000 distinct CDR3 sequences; approximately 94% were seen once.

The TCR sequence derives from a human donor with multiple sclerosis. The gene calls are TRBV20-1 and TRBJ2-7; 8 bases are a match to TRBD1. Specimen: CD4+ T cells from PBMCs. CDR3 amino acids: CSARDSGRGLEQYF. As DNA, the CDR3 is TGCAGTGCTAGAGATTCCGGCAGGGGGCTGGAGCAGTACTTC.